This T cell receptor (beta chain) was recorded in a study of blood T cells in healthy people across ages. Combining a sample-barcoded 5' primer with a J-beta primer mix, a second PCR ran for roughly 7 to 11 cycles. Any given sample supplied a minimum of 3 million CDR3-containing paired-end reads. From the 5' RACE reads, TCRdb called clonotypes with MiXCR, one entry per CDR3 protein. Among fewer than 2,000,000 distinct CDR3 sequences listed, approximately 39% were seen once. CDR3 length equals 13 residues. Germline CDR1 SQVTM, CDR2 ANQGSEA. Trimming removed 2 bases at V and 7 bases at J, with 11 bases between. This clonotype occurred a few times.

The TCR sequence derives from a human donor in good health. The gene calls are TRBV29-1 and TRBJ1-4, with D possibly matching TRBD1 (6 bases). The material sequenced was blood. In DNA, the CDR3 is TGCAGCGTTGAATGGGGGCCGGGTGAAAAACTGTTTTTT. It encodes CSVEWGPGEKLFF.